This T cell receptor (beta chain) is drawn from a study of early T cells in non-severe SARS-CoV-2 infection. Study as a whole: The study sequenced bulk RNA from unsorted whole blood, with chains unpaired. Regarding the study as a whole: Missing private and CD4 specificities, VDJdb matching favored anti-spike CD8 responses.

This clonotype was seen repeatedly, ten times or more. The antigen is undetermined. The CDR3 contains 19 residues. V was pared by 9 bases and J by 1 base, with 19 bases of the junction left unmatched. CDR1 is WSHSY, CDR2 SAAADI, per germline. Individual cDNA molecules were tagged with unique molecular identifiers, the study reported. TCRdb re-called the 5' RACE reads through MiXCR, storing one row per CDR3 protein. The sample shows some 25,000 distinct CDR3 sequences, roughly 5.6% of them seen only once. Input material: whole blood. The TCR originated in an adult who was a healthcare worker with PCR-confirmed SARS-CoV-2 infection or an uninfected control (not recorded which). The chain has TRBV10-2 and TRBJ2-3; TRBD2 matches at 10 bases. The CDR3 sequence is CASRGPELLAGAGTDTQYF. The CDR3 nucleotides read TGCGCCAGTCGGGGACCCGAACTCCTAGCGGGGGCCGGCACAGATACGCAGTATTTT.